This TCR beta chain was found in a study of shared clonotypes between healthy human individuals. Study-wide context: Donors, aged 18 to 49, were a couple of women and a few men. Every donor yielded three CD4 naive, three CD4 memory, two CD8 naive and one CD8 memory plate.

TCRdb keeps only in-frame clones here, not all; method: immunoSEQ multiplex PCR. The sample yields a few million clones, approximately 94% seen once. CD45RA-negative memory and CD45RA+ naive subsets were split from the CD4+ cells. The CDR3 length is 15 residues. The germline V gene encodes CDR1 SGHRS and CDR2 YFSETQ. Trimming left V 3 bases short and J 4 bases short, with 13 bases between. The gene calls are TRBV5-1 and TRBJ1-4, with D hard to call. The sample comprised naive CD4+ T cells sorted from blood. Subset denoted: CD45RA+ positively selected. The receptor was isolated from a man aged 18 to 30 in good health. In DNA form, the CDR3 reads TGCGCCAGCAGCTACGTCTCAGGTTTTAATGAAAAACTGTTTTTT. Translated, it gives CASSYVSGFNEKLFF.